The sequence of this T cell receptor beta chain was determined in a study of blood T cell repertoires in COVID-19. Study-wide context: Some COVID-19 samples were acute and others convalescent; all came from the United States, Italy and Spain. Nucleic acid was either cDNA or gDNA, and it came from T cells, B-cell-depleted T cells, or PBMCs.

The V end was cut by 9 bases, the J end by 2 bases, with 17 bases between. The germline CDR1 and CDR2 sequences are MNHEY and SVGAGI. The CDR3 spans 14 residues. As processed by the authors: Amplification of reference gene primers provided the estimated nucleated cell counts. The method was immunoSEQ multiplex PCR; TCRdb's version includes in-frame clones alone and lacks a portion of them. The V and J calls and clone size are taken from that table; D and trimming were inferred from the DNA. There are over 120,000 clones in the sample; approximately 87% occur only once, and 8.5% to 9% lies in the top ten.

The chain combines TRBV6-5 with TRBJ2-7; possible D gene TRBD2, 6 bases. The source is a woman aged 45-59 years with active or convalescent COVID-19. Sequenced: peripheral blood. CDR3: CASQLDYSTYEQYF. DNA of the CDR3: TGTGCCAGTCAGTTGGACTATTCCACCTACGAGCAGTACTTC.